This record covers a single T cell receptor (beta chain). The use of genomic DNA as template underpinned the TCR beta VDJ and CDR3 profiling. Each CDR3 protein gets one entry after TCRdb re-called the reads with MiXCR. The sample contains 100,000 to 120,000 distinct CDR3 sequences, 51% of which appear only once. The CDR3 extends over 15 amino acids. Trimming shortened V by 7 bases and J by 2 bases, and 15 bases separated the two germline ends. The data originate from a study of CD8+CD57+ T cells in acquired aplastic anemia. V and J are TRBV12-3 or TRBV12-4 and TRBJ1-5, with D possibly matching TRBD1 (6 bases). This receptor was obtained from a human donor in good health, serving as a control. Sequences were obtained from sorted CD4+, CD8+, or CD8+CD57+ T cells (not recorded which) from PBMCs. CDR3 sequence reads: CASMPGGQGNQPQHF. CDR3 nucleotides: TGTGCCAGCATGCCGGGGGGGCAGGGCAATCAGCCCCAGCATTTT.